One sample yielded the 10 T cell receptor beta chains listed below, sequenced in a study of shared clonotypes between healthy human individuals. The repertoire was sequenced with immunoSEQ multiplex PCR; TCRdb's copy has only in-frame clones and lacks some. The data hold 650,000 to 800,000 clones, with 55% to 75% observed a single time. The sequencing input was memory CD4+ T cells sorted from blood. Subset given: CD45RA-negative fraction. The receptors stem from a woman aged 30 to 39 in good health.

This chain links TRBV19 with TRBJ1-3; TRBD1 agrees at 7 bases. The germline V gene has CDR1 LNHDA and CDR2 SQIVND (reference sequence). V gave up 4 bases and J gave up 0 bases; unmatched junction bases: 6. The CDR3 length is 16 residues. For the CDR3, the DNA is TGTGCCAGTAGTACTTTGGGGACAGCCTCTGGAAACACCATATATTTT. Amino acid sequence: CASSTLGTASGNTIYF.

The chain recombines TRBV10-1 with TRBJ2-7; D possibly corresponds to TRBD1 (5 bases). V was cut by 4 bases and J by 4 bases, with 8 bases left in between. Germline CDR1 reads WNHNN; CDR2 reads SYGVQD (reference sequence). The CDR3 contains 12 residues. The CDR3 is CASSGQGYEQYF. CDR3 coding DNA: TGCGCCAGCAGTGGTCAGGGATACGAGCAGTACTTC.

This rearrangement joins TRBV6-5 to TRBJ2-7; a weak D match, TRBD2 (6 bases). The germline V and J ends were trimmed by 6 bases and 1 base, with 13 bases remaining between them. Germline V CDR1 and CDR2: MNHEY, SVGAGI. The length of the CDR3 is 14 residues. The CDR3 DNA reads TGTGCCAGCAGCCGCGACCGGGAGTCCTACGAGCAGTACTTC. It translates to CASSRDRESYEQYF.

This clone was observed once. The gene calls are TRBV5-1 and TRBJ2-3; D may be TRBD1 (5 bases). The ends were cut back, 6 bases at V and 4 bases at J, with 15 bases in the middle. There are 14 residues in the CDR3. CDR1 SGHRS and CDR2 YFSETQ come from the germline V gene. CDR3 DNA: TGCGCCAGCACGTGGGGCTTTGGATCAGATACGCAGTATTTT. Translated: CASTWGFGSDTQYF.

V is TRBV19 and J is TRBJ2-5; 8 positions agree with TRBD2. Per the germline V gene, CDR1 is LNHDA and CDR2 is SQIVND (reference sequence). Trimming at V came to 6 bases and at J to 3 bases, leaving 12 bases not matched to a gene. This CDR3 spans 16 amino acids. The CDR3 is CASRGLQLADEETQYF. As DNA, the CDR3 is TGTGCCAGTAGGGGATTACAACTAGCGGATGAAGAGACCCAGTACTTC.

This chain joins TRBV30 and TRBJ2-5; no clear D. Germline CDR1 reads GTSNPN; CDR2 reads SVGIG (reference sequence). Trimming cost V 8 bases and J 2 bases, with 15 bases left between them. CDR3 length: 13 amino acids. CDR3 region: CAGAPRQQETQYF. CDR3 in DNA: TGTGCCGGAGCCCCGAGACAACAAGAGACCCAGTACTTC.

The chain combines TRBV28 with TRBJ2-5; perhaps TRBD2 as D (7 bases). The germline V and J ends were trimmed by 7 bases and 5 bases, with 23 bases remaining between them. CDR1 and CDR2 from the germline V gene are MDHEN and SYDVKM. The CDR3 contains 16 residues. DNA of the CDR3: TGTGCCAGCATCCAGAGGGGACACCCCGGGAGGGAGACCCAGTACTTC. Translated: CASIQRGHPGRETQYF.

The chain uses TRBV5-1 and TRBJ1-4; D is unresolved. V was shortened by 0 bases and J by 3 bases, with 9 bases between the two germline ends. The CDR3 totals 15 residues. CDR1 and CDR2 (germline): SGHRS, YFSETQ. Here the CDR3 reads CASSLDSAANEKLFF. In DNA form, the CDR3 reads TGCGCCAGCAGCTTGGACAGCGCGGCTAATGAAAAACTGTTTTTT. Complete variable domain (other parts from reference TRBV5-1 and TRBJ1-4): KAGVTQTPRYLIKTRGQQVTLSCSPISGHRSVSWYQQTPGQGLQFLFEYFSETQRNKGNFPGRFSGRQFSNSRSEMNVSTLELGDSALYLCASSLDSAANEKLFFGSGTQLSVL.

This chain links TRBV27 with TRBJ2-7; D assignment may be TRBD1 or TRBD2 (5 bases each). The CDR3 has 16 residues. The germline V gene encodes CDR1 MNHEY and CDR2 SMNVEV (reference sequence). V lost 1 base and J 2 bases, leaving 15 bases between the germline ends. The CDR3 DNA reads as TGTGCCAGCAGTTTATTTACGGGGACGGGCACCTACGAGCAGTACTTC. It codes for CASSLFTGTGTYEQYF.

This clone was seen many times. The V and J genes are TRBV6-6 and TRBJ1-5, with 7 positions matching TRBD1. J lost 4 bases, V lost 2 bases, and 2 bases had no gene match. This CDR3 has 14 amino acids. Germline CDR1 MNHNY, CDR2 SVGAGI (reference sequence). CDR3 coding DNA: TGTGCCAGCAGTTACGGGGACAGAAATCAGCCCCAGCATTTT. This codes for CASSYGDRNQPQHF.